This T cell receptor (beta chain) was retrieved from a study of blood T cell repertoires in COVID-19. Across the study: Nucleic acid was either cDNA or gDNA, and it came from T cells, B-cell-depleted T cells, or PBMCs.

The authors' processing: Nucleated cell number was recorded as an estimate derived from reference gene primer amplification. Sequenced by immunoSEQ multiplex PCR; TCRdb stores in-frame clones only, minus some. That table supplies the V and J calls and clone size; D and trimming were determined from the DNA. The repertoire consists of 200,000 to 300,000 clones, with roughly 88% occurring once and the leading ten covering around 2.5%. Sample: PBMCs or T cells enriched from blood (not recorded which). The clonotype was recovered from a woman between 40 and 55 years old with acute COVID-19.

The CDR3, as DNA: TGTGCCAGTAGCCCTGGGACTCCTATTAAGTACTTC. Its protein is CASSPGTPIKYF. This sequence joins TRBV19 and TRBJ2-7; TRBD2 might be the D (6 bases). Trimming pared 6 bases from V and 11 bases from J, leaving 17 bases between. The CDR3 consists of 12 residues. Germline V lookup: CDR1 LNHDA, CDR2 SQIVND (reference sequence).